What follows describes a single T cell receptor beta chain. The data were taken from a study of blood T cell repertoires in COVID-19. Study at large: The origin of the acute and convalescent COVID-19 samples was the United States, Italy and Spain.

One Seattle source followed patients from active infection through their disease course. Here immunoSEQ multiplex PCR was the method, and the copy in TCRdb shows in-frame clones only, minus some. The sample has roughly 41,000 clones; less than 90% are singletons. The length of the CDR3 is 16 residues. V lost 6 bases to trimming and J lost 3 bases, with 15 bases between them. Germline V gives CDR1 MNHEY, CDR2 SMNVEV (reference sequence). This sequence joins TRBV27 and TRBJ1-6; D is unresolved. The specimen sequenced was peripheral blood. This TCR was recovered from a man between 60 and 70 years old with COVID-19, enrolled during active disease. Here the CDR3 reads CASRGRRESYNSPLHF. The CDR3 DNA follows: TGTGCCAGCAGGGGCAGGAGGGAGAGCTATAATTCACCCCTCCACTTT.